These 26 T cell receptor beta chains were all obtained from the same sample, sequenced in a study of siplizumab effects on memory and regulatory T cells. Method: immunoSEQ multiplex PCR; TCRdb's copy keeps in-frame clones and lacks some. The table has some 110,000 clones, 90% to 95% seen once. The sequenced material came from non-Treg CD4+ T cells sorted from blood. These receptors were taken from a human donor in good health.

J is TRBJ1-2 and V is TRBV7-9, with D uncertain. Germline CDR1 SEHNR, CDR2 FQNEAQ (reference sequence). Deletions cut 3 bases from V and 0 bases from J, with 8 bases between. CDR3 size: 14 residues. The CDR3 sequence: CASSLDLANYGYTF. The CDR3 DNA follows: TGTGCCAGCAGCTTGGATCTCGCTAACTATGGCTACACCTTC.

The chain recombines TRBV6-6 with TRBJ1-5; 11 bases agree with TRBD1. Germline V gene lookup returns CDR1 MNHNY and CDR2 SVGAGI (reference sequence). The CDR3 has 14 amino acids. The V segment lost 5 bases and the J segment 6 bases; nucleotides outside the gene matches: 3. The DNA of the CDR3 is TGTGCCAGCAGTGGACAGGGGGCTGGTCAGCCCCAGCATTTT. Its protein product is CASSGQGAGQPQHF.

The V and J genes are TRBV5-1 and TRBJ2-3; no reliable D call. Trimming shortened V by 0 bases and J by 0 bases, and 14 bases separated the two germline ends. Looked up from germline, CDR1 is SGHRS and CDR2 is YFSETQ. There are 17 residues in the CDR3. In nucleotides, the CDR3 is TGCGCCAGCAGCTTGGATTGGCGGAAGCCTAGCACAGATACGCAGTATTTT. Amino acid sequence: CASSLDWRKPSTDTQYF.

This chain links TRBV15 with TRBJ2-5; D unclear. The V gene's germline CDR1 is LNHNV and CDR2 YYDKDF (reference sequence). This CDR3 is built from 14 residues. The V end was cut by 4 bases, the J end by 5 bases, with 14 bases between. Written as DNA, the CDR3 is TGTGCCACCAGCAAGGAGCAGGTTTTGGAGACCCAGTACTTC. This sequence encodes CATSKEQVLETQYF.

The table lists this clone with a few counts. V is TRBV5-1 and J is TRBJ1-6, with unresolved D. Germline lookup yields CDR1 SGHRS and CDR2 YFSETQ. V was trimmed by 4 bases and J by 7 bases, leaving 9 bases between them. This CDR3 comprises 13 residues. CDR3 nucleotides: TGCGCCAGCAGCGGGGAATGGAATTCACCCCTCCACTTT. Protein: CASSGEWNSPLHF.

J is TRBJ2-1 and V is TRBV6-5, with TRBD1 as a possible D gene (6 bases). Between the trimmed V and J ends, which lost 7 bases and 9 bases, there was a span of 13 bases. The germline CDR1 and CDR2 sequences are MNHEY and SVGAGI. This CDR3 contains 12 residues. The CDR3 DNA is TGTGCCAGCAATACAGGGAAAGGTGAGCAGTTCTTC. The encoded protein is CASNTGKGEQFF.

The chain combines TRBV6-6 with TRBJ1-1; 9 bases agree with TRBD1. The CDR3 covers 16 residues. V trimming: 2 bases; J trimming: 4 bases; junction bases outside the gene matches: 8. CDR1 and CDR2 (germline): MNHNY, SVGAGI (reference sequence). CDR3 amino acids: CASSYPATGGSTEAFF. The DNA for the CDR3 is TGTGCCAGCAGTTACCCGGCGACAGGGGGGTCCACTGAAGCTTTCTTT.

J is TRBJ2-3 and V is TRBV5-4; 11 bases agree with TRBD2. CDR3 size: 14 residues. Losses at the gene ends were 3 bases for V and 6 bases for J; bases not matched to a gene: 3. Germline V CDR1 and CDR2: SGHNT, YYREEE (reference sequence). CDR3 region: CASSSIAGGDTQYF. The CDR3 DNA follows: TGTGCCAGCAGCTCTATAGCGGGGGGGGATACGCAGTATTTT. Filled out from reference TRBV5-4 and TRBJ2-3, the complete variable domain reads ETGVTQSPTHLIKTRGQQVTLRCSSQSGHNTVSWYQQALGQGPQFIFQYYREEENGRGNFPPRFSGLQFPNYSSELNVNALELDDSALYLCASSSIAGGDTQYFGPGTRLTVL.

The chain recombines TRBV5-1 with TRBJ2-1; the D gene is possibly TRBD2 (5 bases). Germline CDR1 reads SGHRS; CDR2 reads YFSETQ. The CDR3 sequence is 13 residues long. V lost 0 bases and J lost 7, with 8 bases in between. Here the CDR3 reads CASSLVRGNEQFF. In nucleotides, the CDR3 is TGCGCCAGCAGCTTGGTTCGGGGAAATGAGCAGTTCTTC.

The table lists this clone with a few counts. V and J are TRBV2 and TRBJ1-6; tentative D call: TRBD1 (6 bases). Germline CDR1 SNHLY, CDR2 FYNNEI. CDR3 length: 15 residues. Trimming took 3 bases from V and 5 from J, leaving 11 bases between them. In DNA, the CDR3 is TGTGCCAGCAGTGATCGGGGGCTGAATAATTCACCCCTCCACTTT. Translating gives CASSDRGLNNSPLHF.

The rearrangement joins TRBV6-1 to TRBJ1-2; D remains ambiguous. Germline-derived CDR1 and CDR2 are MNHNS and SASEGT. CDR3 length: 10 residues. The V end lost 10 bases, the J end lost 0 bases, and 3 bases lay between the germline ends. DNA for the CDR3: TGTGCCACAGCTAACTATGGCTACACCTTC. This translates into CATANYGYTF.

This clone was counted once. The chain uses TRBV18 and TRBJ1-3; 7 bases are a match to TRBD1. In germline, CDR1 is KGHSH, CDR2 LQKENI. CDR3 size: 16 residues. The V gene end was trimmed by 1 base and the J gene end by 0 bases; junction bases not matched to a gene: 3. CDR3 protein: CASSPLTGTSGNTIYF. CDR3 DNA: TGTGCCAGCTCACCACTGACAGGGACCTCTGGAAACACCATATATTTT.

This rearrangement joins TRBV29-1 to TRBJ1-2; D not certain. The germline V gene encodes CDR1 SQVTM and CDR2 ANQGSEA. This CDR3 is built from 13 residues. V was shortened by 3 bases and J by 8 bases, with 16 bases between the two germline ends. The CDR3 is CSVDLQTGLGYTF. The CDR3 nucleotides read TGCAGCGTTGATCTGCAAACTGGGCTGGGCTACACCTTC.

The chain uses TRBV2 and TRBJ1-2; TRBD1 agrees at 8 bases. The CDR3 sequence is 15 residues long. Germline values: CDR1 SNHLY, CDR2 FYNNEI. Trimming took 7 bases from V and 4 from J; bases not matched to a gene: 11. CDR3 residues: CASTLPRQGRYGYTF. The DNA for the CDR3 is TGTGCCAGCACTTTACCTAGACAGGGGCGCTATGGCTACACCTTC.

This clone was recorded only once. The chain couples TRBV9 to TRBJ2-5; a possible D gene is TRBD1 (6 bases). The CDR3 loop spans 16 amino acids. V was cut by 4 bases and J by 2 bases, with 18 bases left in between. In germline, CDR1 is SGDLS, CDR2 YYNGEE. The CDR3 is CASSPMPGHQQETQYF. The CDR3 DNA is TGTGCCAGCAGCCCTATGCCGGGACACCAACAAGAGACCCAGTACTTC.

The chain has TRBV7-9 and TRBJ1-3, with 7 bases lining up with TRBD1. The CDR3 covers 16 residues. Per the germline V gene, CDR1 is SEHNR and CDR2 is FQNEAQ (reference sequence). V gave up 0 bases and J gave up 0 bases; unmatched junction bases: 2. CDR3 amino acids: CASSLASGGSGNTIYF. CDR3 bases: TGTGCCAGCAGCTTAGCTTCAGGGGGCTCTGGAAACACCATATATTTT.

CDR3 residues: CASSRQGAHEQYF. DNA of the CDR3: TGTGCCAGCTCAAGGCAGGGGGCCCACGAGCAGTACTTC. The chain is built from TRBV18 and TRBJ2-7; 8 bases fit TRBD1. The V and J ends lost 5 bases and 5 bases, in that order; junction bases with no gene match: 5. The germline V gene has CDR1 KGHSH and CDR2 LQKENI. The CDR3 extends over 13 amino acids.

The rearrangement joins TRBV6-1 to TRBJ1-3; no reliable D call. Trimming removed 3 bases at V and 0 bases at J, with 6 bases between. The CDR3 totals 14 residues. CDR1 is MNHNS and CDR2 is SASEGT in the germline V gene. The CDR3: CASSDSLSGNTIYF. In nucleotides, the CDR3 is TGTGCCAGCAGTGATTCGCTCTCTGGAAACACCATATATTTT.

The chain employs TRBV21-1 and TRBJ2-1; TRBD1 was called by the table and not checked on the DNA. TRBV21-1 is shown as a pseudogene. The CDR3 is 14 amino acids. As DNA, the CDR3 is TGTGCCAGCACCATACTCCGGGACAGGGGTGGCCAGTTCTTC. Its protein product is CASTILRDRGGQFF.

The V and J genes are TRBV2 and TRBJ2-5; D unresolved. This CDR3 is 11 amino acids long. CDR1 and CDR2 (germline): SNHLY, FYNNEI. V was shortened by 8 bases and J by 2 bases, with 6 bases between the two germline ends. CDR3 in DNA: TGTGCCAGCTCGCGACAAGAGACCCAGTACTTC. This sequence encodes CASSRQETQYF.

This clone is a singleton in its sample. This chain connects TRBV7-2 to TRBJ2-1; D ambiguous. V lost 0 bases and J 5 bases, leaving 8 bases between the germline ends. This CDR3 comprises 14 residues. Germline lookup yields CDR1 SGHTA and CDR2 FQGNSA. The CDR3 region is CASSLALRNNEQFF. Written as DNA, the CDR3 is TGTGCCAGCAGCTTAGCCCTCCGAAACAATGAGCAGTTCTTC.

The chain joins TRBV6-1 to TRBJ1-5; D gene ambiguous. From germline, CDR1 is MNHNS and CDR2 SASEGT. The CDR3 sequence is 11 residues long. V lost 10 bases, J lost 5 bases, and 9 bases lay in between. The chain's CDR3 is CATGRDQPQHF. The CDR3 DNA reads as TGTGCCACTGGACGGGATCAGCCCCAGCATTTT.

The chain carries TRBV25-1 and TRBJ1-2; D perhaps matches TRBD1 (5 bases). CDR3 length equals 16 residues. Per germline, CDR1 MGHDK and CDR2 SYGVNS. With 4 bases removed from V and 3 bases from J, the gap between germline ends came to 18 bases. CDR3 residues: CASSAFGGSRDYGYTF. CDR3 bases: TGTGCCAGCAGTGCCTTTGGGGGGTCTAGGGACTATGGCTACACCTTC.

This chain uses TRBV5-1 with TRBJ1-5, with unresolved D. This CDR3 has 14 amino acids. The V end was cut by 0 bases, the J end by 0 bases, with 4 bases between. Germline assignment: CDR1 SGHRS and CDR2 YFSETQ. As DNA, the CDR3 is TGCGCCAGCAGCTTGGGGGTTAGCAATCAGCCCCAGCATTTT. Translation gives CASSLGVSNQPQHF.

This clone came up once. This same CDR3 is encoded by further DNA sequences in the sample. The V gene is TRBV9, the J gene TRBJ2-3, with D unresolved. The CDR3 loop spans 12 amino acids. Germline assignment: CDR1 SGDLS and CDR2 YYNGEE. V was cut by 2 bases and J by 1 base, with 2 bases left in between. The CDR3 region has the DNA TGTGCCAGCAGCGTGGGCACAGATACGCAGTATTTT. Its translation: CASSVGTDTQYF.

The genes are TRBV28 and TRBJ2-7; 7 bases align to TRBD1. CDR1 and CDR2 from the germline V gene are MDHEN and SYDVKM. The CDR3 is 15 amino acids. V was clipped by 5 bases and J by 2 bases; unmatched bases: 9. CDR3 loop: CASSPGTATTYEQYF. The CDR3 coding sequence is TGTGCCAGCAGTCCCGGGACAGCTACTACCTACGAGCAGTACTTC.